This TCR beta chain was observed in a study of T cell changes during pregnancy in multiple sclerosis. Repertoires were generated with immunoSEQ multiplex PCR, while TCRdb's copy carries only in-frame clones and drops some. This table has approximately 51,000 clones, roughly 94% appearing once. This clone showed up just once. Germline CDR1 MNHEY, CDR2 SMNVEV (reference sequence). The CDR3 is made up of 14 amino acids. The V gene end was trimmed by 6 bases and the J gene end by 2 bases; junction bases not matched to a gene: 1. The origin of this receptor is a female donor with multiple sclerosis, enrolled in a pregnancy study. The chain has TRBV27 and TRBJ1-4; 9 bases are a match to TRBD1. The sequences come from CD4+ T cells from peripheral blood mononuclear cells, collected in the second trimester of pregnancy. CDR3 DNA: TGTGCCAGCAGGGGACAGGGCACTAATGAAAAACTGTTTTTT. It encodes CASRGQGTNEKLFF.